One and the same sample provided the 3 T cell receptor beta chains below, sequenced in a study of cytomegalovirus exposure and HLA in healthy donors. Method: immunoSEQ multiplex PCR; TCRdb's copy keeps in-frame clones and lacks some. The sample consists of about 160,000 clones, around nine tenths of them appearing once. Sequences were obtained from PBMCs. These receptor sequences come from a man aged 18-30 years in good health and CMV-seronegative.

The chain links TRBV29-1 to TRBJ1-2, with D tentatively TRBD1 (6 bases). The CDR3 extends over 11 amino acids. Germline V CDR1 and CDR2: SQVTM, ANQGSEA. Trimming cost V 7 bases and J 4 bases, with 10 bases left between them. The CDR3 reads CSATGSYGYTF. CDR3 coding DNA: TGCAGCGCTACAGGGAGCTATGGCTACACCTTC.

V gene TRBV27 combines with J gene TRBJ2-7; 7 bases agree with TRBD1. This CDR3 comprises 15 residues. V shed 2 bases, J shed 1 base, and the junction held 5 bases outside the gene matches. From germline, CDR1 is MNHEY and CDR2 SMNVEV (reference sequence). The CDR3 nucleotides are TGTGCCAGCAGTTTACGGGCAGGGGGATCCTACGAGCAGTACGTC. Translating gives CASSLRAGGSYEQYV.

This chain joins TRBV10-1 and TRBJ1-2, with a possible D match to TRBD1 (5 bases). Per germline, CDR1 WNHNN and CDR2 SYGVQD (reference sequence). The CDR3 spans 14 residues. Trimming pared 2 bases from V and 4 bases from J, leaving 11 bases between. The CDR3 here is CASSENLGAYGYTF. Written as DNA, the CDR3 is TGCGCCAGCAGTGAGAACCTTGGGGCCTATGGCTACACCTTC.